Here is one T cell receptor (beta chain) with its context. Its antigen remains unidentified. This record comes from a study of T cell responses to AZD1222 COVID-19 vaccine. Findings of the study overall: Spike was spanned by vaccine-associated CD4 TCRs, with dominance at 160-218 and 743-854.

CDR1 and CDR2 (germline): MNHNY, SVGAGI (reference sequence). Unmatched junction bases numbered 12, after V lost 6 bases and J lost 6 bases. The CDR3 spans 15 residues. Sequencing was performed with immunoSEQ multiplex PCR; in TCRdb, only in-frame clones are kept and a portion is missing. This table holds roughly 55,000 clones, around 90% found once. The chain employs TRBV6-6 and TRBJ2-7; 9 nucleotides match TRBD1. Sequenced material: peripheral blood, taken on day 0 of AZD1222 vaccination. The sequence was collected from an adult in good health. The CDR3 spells CASRRRDRESREQYF. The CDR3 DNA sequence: TGTGCCAGCAGACGCCGGGACAGGGAAAGTCGCGAGCAGTACTTC.